The entry below describes one T cell receptor (beta chain). Profiled with immunoSEQ multiplex PCR; TCRdb holds only in-frame clones, not every one. Of around 250,000 clones listed, 70% to 90% are singletons. The entry originates in a study of blood T cell repertoires in COVID-19. This TCR was sampled from a woman aged 50 to 60 who had recovered from COVID-19. The source material was PBMCs or T cells enriched from blood (not recorded which).

CDR3 nucleotide sequence: TGCGCCAGCAGCCAAGATGACAGGATGGTTTCACCCCTCCACTTT. Its protein is CASSQDDRMVSPLHF. V gene TRBV4-1 combines with J gene TRBJ1-6, with TRBD1 as a possible D gene (6 bases). Germline V lookup: CDR1 MGHRA, CDR2 YSYEKL. The CDR3 is 15 residues long. V was clipped by 0 bases and J by 9 bases, with 12 bases between them.